The 16 T cell receptor beta chains reported below all come from one sample, sequenced in a study of blood T cells in healthy people across ages (dated by TCRdb to about 2015). The protocol used for the library was 5' RACE. TCRdb names Illumina HiSeq 2500 as the instrument used. A second PCR of about 7 to 12 cycles was run with a J-beta primer mix and a sample-barcoded 5' primer. Using fastp trimming at Q25 and MiXCR clonotype assembly, TCRdb reanalyzed the public sequencing data and kept in-frame beta chains. Every entry covers one CDR3 protein and lists the most common genes and DNA from its rows. The sample data list more than 650,000 distinct CDR3 sequences, and 22% of these were observed just once. The ten largest clones add up to about 20% of the sample. Sequenced sample: blood. These receptors were taken from a man between 65 and 79 years old in good health.

Only a few counts were recorded for this clonotype. CDR3 sequence (DNA): TGTGCCAGTAGCACAGGTAACCTGGATCAGCCCCAGCATTTT. As protein: CASSTGNLDQPQHF. The chain recombines TRBV6-1 with TRBJ1-5; possible D gene TRBD1, 5 bases. Germline V CDR1 and CDR2: MNHNS, SASEGT. Trimming cost V 9 bases and J 5 bases, with 17 bases left between them. The CDR3 contains 14 residues.

V and J are TRBV6-5 and TRBJ1-1; D not resolved. Trimming stripped 0 bases from V and 0 bases from J, with 8 bases between. This CDR3 is built from 15 residues. Germline V lookup: CDR1 MNHEY, CDR2 SVGAGI. The CDR3 DNA is TGTGCCAGCAGTTACTCTGGAGGGTTGAACACTGAAGCTTTCTTT. Translated: CASSYSGGLNTEAFF.

This clonotype was picked up a small number of times. The V and J genes are TRBV12-3 or TRBV12-4 and TRBJ2-2, with TRBD2 as a possible D gene (7 bases). The CDR3 is 15 amino acids. The ends were cut back, 2 bases at V and 5 bases at J, with 12 bases in the middle. CDR3: CASSLSGGRTGELFF. In nucleotides, the CDR3 is TGTGCCAGCAGTTTATCGGGGGGCCGTACCGGGGAGCTGTTTTTT.

Only a few counts were recorded for this clonotype. The chain is built from TRBV3-1 and TRBJ2-3; D perhaps matches TRBD2 (5 bases). Trimming shortened V by 4 bases and J by 0 bases, and 14 bases separated the two germline ends. CDR3 length: 16 residues. The germline CDR1 and CDR2 sequences are LGHDT and YNNKEL (reference sequence). This chain's CDR3 is CASSPGLQPSTDTQYF. DNA of the CDR3: TGTGCCAGCAGCCCGGGGTTGCAGCCTAGCACAGATACGCAGTATTTT.

The CDR3, as DNA: TGTGCCAGCAGCTTGGGTCTGGAGGGGGCGTCTTTCTTT. Amino acid sequence: CASSLGLEGASFF. The J gene is TRBJ1-1, the V gene TRBV5-5; 7 bases match TRBD1. The trim removed 0 bases at V and 12 bases at J, leaving 8 bases unmatched. CDR1 is SGHKS, CDR2 YYEKEE, per germline (reference sequence). CDR3 length: 13 amino acids.

The rearrangement joins TRBV24-1 to TRBJ2-7; D is possibly TRBD1 or TRBD2 (5 bases each). Gene TRBJ2-1 matches the end of the DNA better, so the J call may be wrong. CDR1 KGHDR and CDR2 SFDVKD come from the germline V gene. The CDR3 spans 14 residues. This CDR3 is CATSDPGRYAEQFF. CDR3 sequence (DNA): TGTGCCACCAGTGACCCGGGACGCTACGCTGAGCAGTTCTTC.

This clonotype was detected a few times. V and J are TRBV28 and TRBJ2-3; unclear D gene. This CDR3 has 15 residues. The V end lost 1 base, the J end lost 1 base, and 9 bases lay between the germline ends. The germline V gene has CDR1 MDHEN and CDR2 SYDVKM. CDR3 loop: CASSLFRSRTDTQYF. As DNA, the CDR3 is TGTGCCAGCAGTTTATTCAGATCCCGCACAGATACGCAGTATTTT.

This chain joins TRBV2 and TRBJ1-2; D may be TRBD1 (5 bases). Germline lookup yields CDR1 SNHLY and CDR2 FYNNEI. The V and J ends lost 0 bases and 8 bases respectively, with 13 bases between them. The CDR3 covers 14 residues. The CDR3 DNA sequence: TGTGCCAGCAGTGAAGCGCTGACAGTTGGCGGCTACACCTTC. Its protein is CASSEALTVGGYTF.

The V gene is TRBV20-1, the J gene TRBJ1-1; D is uncertain. The CDR3 covers 13 residues. V dropped 5 bases and J dropped 0 bases, with 10 bases sitting between them. Germline CDR1 reads DFQATT; CDR2 reads SNEGSKA (reference sequence). In DNA form, the CDR3 reads TGCAGTGCTGTAGGACGGGTGAACACTGAAGCTTTCTTT. Translated, it gives CSAVGRVNTEAFF.

The sample holds a few counts of this clonotype. The rearrangement uses TRBV21-1 and TRBJ2-5; the D segment call TRBD2 is taken from the table without a DNA check. The J call is in doubt because the DNA end fits TRBJ2-7 better. TRBV21-1 is deemed a pseudogene. The CDR3 has 16 amino acids. CDR3 DNA: TGTGCCAGCAGCAAAGGGCGATTAGCGGGAGGCTACGAGCAGTACGTC. Its protein is CASSKGRLAGGYEQYV.

This clonotype was observed a handful of times. The chain is built from TRBV9 and TRBJ2-2; TRBD2 matches at 9 bases. This CDR3 spans 16 amino acids. With V trimmed by 4 bases and J by 2 bases, 6 bases remained unmatched. Germline loops: CDR1 SGDLS, CDR2 YYNGEE. Here the CDR3 DNA reads TGTGCCAGCAGCCCGCGGGGGGGCCCCAACACCGGGGAGCTGTTTTTT. This translates into CASSPRGGPNTGELFF.

J is TRBJ2-3 and V is TRBV5-1; unclear D gene. Trimming removed 7 bases from V and 6 bases from J, with 18 bases in between. The CDR3 has 14 residues. Germline lookup yields CDR1 SGHRS and CDR2 YFSETQ. The CDR3 nucleotides read TGCGCCAGCCGGCCGGGCGGTCGAGAGGATACGCAGTATTTT. It codes for CASRPGGREDTQYF. The variable domain in full, with the rest retrieved from reference TRBV5-1 and TRBJ2-3, is KAGVTQTPRYLIKTRGQQVTLSCSPISGHRSVSWYQQTPGQGLQFLFEYFSETQRNKGNFPGRFSGRQFSNSRSEMNVSTLELGDSALYLCASRPGGREDTQYFGPGTRLTVL.

This clonotype occurred many times. The chain carries TRBV29-1 and TRBJ1-6; D gene ambiguous. The V end lost 4 bases, the J end lost 7 bases, and 11 bases lay between the germline ends. CDR1 is SQVTM and CDR2 is ANQGSEA in the germline V gene. The CDR3 consists of 13 residues. As DNA, the CDR3 is TGCAGCGTTGGGCAATCGGGCAATTCACCCCTCCACTTT. It specifies CSVGQSGNSPLHF.

The chain combines TRBV2 with TRBJ2-3; 10 nucleotides agree with TRBD2. CDR1 and CDR2 (germline): SNHLY, FYNNEI. This CDR3 comprises 16 residues. The trim removed 7 bases at V and 2 bases at J, leaving 9 bases unmatched. The CDR3 is CASNSPSGGATDTQYF. The CDR3 DNA reads as TGTGCCAGCAATAGTCCCAGCGGGGGGGCCACAGATACGCAGTATTTT.

In this sample, this clonotype turned up many times. The chain has TRBV7-6 and TRBJ2-3; 7 bases align to TRBD2. Germline values: CDR1 SGHVS, CDR2 FNYEAQ. This CDR3 contains 15 residues. V dropped 2 bases and J dropped 4; count of bases not matched to a gene: 6. Here the CDR3 DNA reads TGTGCCAGCAGCTTATTCCTAGCGGCGGCAGATACGCAGTATTTT. Residues: CASSLFLAAADTQYF.

The chain is built from TRBV6-1 and TRBJ1-1; tentative D call: TRBD1 (6 bases). V lost 0 bases and J 4 bases, leaving 9 bases between the germline ends. Looked up from germline, CDR1 is MNHNS and CDR2 is SASEGT. The CDR3 loop spans 14 amino acids. The chain's CDR3 is CASSEAGGRTEAFF. The CDR3 coding sequence is TGTGCCAGCAGTGAAGCGGGGGGGCGCACTGAAGCTTTCTTT.